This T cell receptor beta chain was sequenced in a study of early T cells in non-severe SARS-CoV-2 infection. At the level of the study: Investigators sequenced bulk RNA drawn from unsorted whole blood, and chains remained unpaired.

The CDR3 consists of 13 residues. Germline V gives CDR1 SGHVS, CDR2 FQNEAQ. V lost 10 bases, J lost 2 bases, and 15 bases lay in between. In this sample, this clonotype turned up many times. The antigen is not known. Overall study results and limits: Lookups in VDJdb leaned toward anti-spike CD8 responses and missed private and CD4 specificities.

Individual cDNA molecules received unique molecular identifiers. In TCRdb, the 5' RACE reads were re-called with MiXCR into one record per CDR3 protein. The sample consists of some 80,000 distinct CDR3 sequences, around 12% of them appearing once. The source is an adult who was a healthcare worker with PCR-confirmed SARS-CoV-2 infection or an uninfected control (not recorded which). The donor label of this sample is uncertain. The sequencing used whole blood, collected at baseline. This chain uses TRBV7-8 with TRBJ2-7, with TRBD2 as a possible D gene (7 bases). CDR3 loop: CATKRGGTYEQYF. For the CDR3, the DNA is TGTGCCACAAAAAGGGGGGGCACCTACGAGCAGTACTTC. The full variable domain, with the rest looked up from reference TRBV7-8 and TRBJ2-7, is GAGVSQSPRYKVAKRGQDVALRCDPISGHVSLFWYQQALGQGPEFLTYFQNEAQLDKSGLPSDRFFAERPEGSVSTLKIQRTQQEDSAVYLCATKRGGTYEQYFGPGTRLTVT.